These 26 T cell receptor beta chains were all obtained from the same sample, sequenced in a study of T cell changes during pregnancy in multiple sclerosis. The repertoire was sequenced with immunoSEQ multiplex PCR; TCRdb's copy has only in-frame clones and lacks some. The table lists around 40,000 clones, about nine tenths of them singletons. The source was CD4+ T cells from peripheral blood mononuclear cells, collected in the first trimester of pregnancy. Receptors were obtained from a female donor in good health, enrolled as a control in a pregnancy study.

This clone is a singleton in its sample. The chain recombines TRBV4-3 with TRBJ1-2, with TRBD1 matching over 8 bases. Germline CDR1 LGHNA, CDR2 YSLEER. The CDR3 runs 15 residues. J gave up 6 bases and V 4 bases, and 10 bases lay outside the gene matches. CDR3 protein: CASSRSSGGLNGYTF. The CDR3 DNA follows: TGCGCCAGCAGCCGATCCTCAGGGGGCTTGAATGGCTACACCTTC.

The V and J genes are TRBV6-1 and TRBJ2-2; perhaps TRBD1 as D (5 bases). Looked up from germline, CDR1 is MNHNS and CDR2 is SASEGT. The CDR3 runs 16 residues. Trimming left V 0 bases short and J 5 bases short, with 13 bases between. The CDR3 here is CASSEAVRVRTGELFF. The CDR3 nucleotides read TGTGCCAGCAGTGAAGCTGTCAGGGTTAGGACCGGGGAGCTGTTTTTT.

This clone was counted once. The chain has TRBV7-2 and TRBJ1-5; no firm D call. Germline V gene lookup returns CDR1 SGHTA and CDR2 FQGNSA. The CDR3 consists of 13 residues. Trimming cost V 5 bases and J 6 bases, with 11 bases left between them. As DNA, the CDR3 is TGTGCCAGCAGCCCTATACCCGGTCAGCCCCAGCATTTT. Residues: CASSPIPGQPQHF. Full variable domain (outside the CDR3, taken from reference TRBV7-2 and TRBJ1-5): GAGVSQSPSNKVTEKGKDVELRCDPISGHTALYWYRQSLGQGLEFLIYFQGNSAPDKSGLPSDRFSAERTGGSVSTLTIQRTQQEDSAVYLCASSPIPGQPQHFGDGTRLSIL.

V usage is TRBV6-4 and J usage is TRBJ1-3, with D maybe TRBD1 (5 bases). Per the germline V gene, CDR1 is MRHNA and CDR2 is SNTAGT. The CDR3 extends over 15 amino acids. With 5 bases removed from V and 2 bases from J, the gap between germline ends came to 13 bases. CDR3 nucleotide sequence: TGTGCCAGCAGTACCCGGTTGGGGCCTGGAAACACCATATATTTT. This translates into CASSTRLGPGNTIYF.

This clone was picked up one time. V is TRBV11-2 and J is TRBJ2-1; 13 bases fit TRBD2. Germline V CDR1 and CDR2: SGHAT, FQNNGV. The length of the CDR3 is 15 residues. The junction had 2 bases not matched to a gene; V was cut back by 5 bases and J by 4 bases. CDR3: CASSPLAGGYNEQFF. The CDR3, as DNA: TGTGCCAGCAGCCCACTAGCGGGGGGGTACAATGAGCAGTTCTTC. Combining the CDR3 with reference TRBV11-2 and TRBJ2-1 gives the whole variable domain EAGVAQSPRYKIIEKRQSVAFWCNPISGHATLYWYQQILGQGPKLLIQFQNNGVVDDSQLPKDRFSAERLKGVDSTLKIQPAKLEDSAVYLCASSPLAGGYNEQFFGPGTRLTVL.

J is TRBJ2-7 and V is TRBV6-5, with D perhaps matching TRBD2 (5 bases). V lost 6 bases, J lost 0 bases, and 15 bases lay in between. CDR1 and CDR2 from the germline V gene are MNHEY and SVGAGI. This CDR3 is 15 amino acids long. CDR3 sequence (DNA): TGTGCCAGCAGCCCGGGAACAGCGGACTCCTACGAGCAGTACTTC. Protein product: CASSPGTADSYEQYF.

This chain uses TRBV6-6 with TRBJ2-5; 7 positions match TRBD1. V gave up 8 bases and J gave up 5 bases; unmatched junction bases: 11. The germline V gene encodes CDR1 MNHNY and CDR2 SVGAGI (reference sequence). The CDR3 runs 14 residues. CDR3 region: CASFPRQGGETQYF. The CDR3, as DNA: TGTGCCAGCTTTCCGAGACAGGGCGGCGAGACCCAGTACTTC.

The chain couples TRBV19 to TRBJ1-2; D possibly corresponds to TRBD1 (6 bases). CDR3 length equals 16 residues. CDR1 and CDR2 (germline): LNHDA, SQIVND (reference sequence). V was pared by 2 bases and J by 8 bases, with 21 bases between. The CDR3 is CASSIRTAIIPEGYTF. The CDR3 DNA is TGTGCCAGTAGTATACGGACAGCAATCATCCCGGAAGGCTACACCTTC.

The chain recombines TRBV7-2 with TRBJ1-1, with D possibly TRBD1 on 5 matching bases. The CDR3 length is 13 residues. The germline CDR1 and CDR2 sequences are SGHTA and FQGNSA. V was shortened by 5 bases and J by 4 bases, with 11 bases between the two germline ends. CDR3 bases: TGTGCCAGCAGCGCCCCGGGGGGCACTGAAGCTTTCTTT. It yields the protein CASSAPGGTEAFF.

The rearrangement uses TRBV4-1 and TRBJ1-4; 9 bases are shared with TRBD1. Trimming removed 2 bases from V and 8 bases from J; junction bases left unmatched: 6. This CDR3 spans 15 amino acids. Germline V gene sequence: CDR1 MGHRA, CDR2 YSYEKL. CDR3 nucleotides: TGCGCCAGCAGCCAACAGGACAGGGGAAGGGAAAAACTGTTTTTT. Translated: CASSQQDRGREKLFF.

The chain has TRBV2 and TRBJ1-5; tentatively, D is TRBD1 (6 bases). V was cut by 7 bases and J by 4 bases, with 11 bases left in between. This CDR3 region has 13 residues. Germline CDR1 and CDR2: SNHLY and FYNNEI. CDR3 amino acids: CASTAQGNQPQHF. The CDR3 DNA sequence: TGTGCCAGCACGGCTCAGGGGAATCAGCCCCAGCATTTT.

The chain recombines TRBV5-1 with TRBJ1-3, with 11 bases identical to TRBD1. The CDR3 length is 15 residues. Germline CDR1 reads SGHRS; CDR2 reads YFSETQ. Trimming took 7 bases from V and 2 from J; bases not matched to a gene: 5. The CDR3 reads CASAGQGDTGNTIYF. CDR3 in DNA: TGCGCCAGCGCGGGACAGGGGGACACTGGAAACACCATATATTTT.

The chain is built from TRBV7-2 and TRBJ2-2, with D possibly being TRBD1 (6 bases). Trimming shortened V by 2 bases and J by 5 bases, and 15 bases separated the two germline ends. Per the germline V gene, CDR1 is SGHTA and CDR2 is FQGNSA. The CDR3 loop spans 16 amino acids. The CDR3 DNA sequence: TGTGCCAGCAGCTTATTTGGGCAGGGGATTACCGGGGAGCTGTTTTTT. Translation: CASSLFGQGITGELFF.

The rearrangement joins TRBV4-3 to TRBJ1-4; 9 bases are a match to TRBD1. The CDR3 has 18 residues. Germline CDR1 reads LGHNA; CDR2 reads YSLEER. V shed 2 bases, J shed 0 bases, and the junction held 7 bases outside the gene matches. CDR3 nucleotide sequence: TGCGCCAGCAGCCAACCACCGGGACAGGGATCAACTAATGAAAAACTGTTTTTT. It translates to CASSQPPGQGSTNEKLFF.

This chain joins TRBV5-1 and TRBJ2-1; tentatively, D is TRBD2 (7 bases). Germline V gene data show CDR1 as SGHRS and CDR2 as YFSETQ. There are 18 residues in the CDR3. V was shortened by 6 bases and J by 2 bases, with 24 bases between the two germline ends. CDR3 residues: CASKGGGSLPFPYNEQFF. As DNA, the CDR3 is TGCGCCAGCAAGGGGGGGGGATCCCTCCCTTTCCCCTACAATGAGCAGTTCTTC.

This clone was seen a few times. V gene TRBV6-1 combines with J gene TRBJ1-4; 8 bases map to TRBD1. V was clipped by 3 bases and J by 8 bases; unmatched bases: 8. There are 15 residues in the CDR3. CDR1 is MNHNS and CDR2 is SASEGT in the germline V gene. This CDR3 is CASSDPGQGQEKLFF. The CDR3 DNA sequence: TGTGCCAGCAGTGACCCCGGACAGGGTCAGGAAAAACTGTTTTTT.

This clone was seen a single time. CDR3 DNA sequence: TGTGCCAGTAGTATCCAGAGGGGGCTGCTTAATGAAAAACTGTTTTTT. Its protein is CASSIQRGLLNEKLFF. V gene TRBV19 combines with J gene TRBJ1-4; TRBD1 aligns across 7 bases. CDR3 length: 16 residues. Germline CDR1 reads LNHDA; CDR2 reads SQIVND (reference sequence). The J segment lost 4 bases and the V segment lost 3 bases, leaving 8 bases of the junction unmatched.

The chain joins TRBV7-8 to TRBJ1-4; possibly TRBD1 for D (5 bases). CDR3 size: 15 residues. V lost 7 bases to trimming and J lost 8 bases, with 20 bases between them. Germline loops: CDR1 SGHVS, CDR2 FQNEAQ. Here the CDR3 DNA reads TGTGCCAGCAACCCCGGGGGAGTTCCCTACGAAAAACTGTTTTTT. It codes for CASNPGGVPYEKLFF. The full variable domain, rest sourced from reference TRBV7-8 and TRBJ1-4, is GAGVSQSPRYKVAKRGQDVALRCDPISGHVSLFWYQQALGQGPEFLTYFQNEAQLDKSGLPSDRFFAERPEGSVSTLKIQRTQQEDSAVYLCASNPGGVPYEKLFFGSGTQLSVL.

This rearrangement joins TRBV4-1 to TRBJ2-2, with 7 bases aligning to TRBD2. Trimming at V came to 9 bases and at J to 6 bases, leaving 1 base not matched to a gene. Germline-derived CDR1 and CDR2 are MGHRA and YSYEKL. This CDR3 has 11 residues. CDR3 loop: CARGGAGELFF. CDR3 nucleotide sequence: TGCGCCAGGGGGGGGGCCGGGGAGCTGTTTTTT.

This chain uses TRBV4-3 with TRBJ1-3; TRBD1 aligns across 7 bases. V lost 4 bases to trimming and J lost 4 bases; unmatched junction nucleotides: 13. Germline assignment: CDR1 LGHNA and CDR2 YSLEER. CDR3 length: 17 residues. CDR3 protein: CASSRIPGGVTGNTIYF. DNA for the CDR3: TGCGCCAGCAGCCGGATACCAGGGGGAGTCACAGGAAACACCATATATTTT.

In this sample, this clone turned up a few times. The chain employs TRBV6-5 and TRBJ1-1, with D hard to call. Trimming removed 10 bases at V and 1 base at J, with 16 bases between. Germline values: CDR1 MNHEY, CDR2 SVGAGI. The CDR3 runs to 14 residues. CDR3 protein: CATQTGGKNTEAFF. The CDR3 coding sequence is TGTGCCACCCAAACGGGCGGGAAGAACACTGAAGCTTTCTTT.

V usage is TRBV5-1 and J usage is TRBJ1-2, with D uncertain. Germline V gene data show CDR1 as SGHRS and CDR2 as YFSETQ. Trimming stripped 1 base from V and 5 bases from J, with 12 bases between. The CDR3 has 14 amino acids. This chain's CDR3 is CASSLLSVTYGYTF. Written as DNA, the CDR3 is TGCGCCAGCAGCTTGCTTTCTGTGACTTATGGCTACACCTTC.

The V call is TRBV6-5, the J call TRBJ1-4; 9 positions match TRBD1. Per germline, CDR1 MNHEY and CDR2 SVGAGI. J lost 6 bases, V lost 6 bases, and 5 bases had no gene match. The CDR3 totals 14 residues. The CDR3 DNA follows: TGTGCCAGCAGCTCACAGGGGGCGCATGAAAAACTGTTTTTT. Translated: CASSSQGAHEKLFF.

This chain joins TRBV9 and TRBJ2-2, with 10 bases lining up with TRBD2. After removal of 3 bases from V and 1 base from J, the junction contained 12 bases not matched to a gene. The CDR3 sequence is 19 residues long. CDR1 and CDR2 from the germline V gene are SGDLS and YYNGEE. DNA of the CDR3: TGTGCCAGCAGCGACCAGCGGGGGGGCCCTCCGCTGAACACCGGGGAGCTGTTTTTT. This sequence encodes CASSDQRGGPPLNTGELFF.

The chain is built from TRBV30 and TRBJ2-3, with D possibly being TRBD2 (6 bases). Germline CDR1 and CDR2: GTSNPN and SVGIG (reference sequence). Trimming left V 1 base short and J 5 bases short, with 7 bases between. There are 12 residues in the CDR3. The DNA for the CDR3 is TGTGCCTGGAGTGAGGGAGGAGATACGCAGTATTTT. The encoded protein is CAWSEGGDTQYF. The full variable domain, with the rest looked up from reference TRBV30 and TRBJ2-3, is SQTIHQWPATLVQPVGSPLSLECTVEGTSNPNLYWYRQAAGRGLQLLFYSVGIGQISSEVPQNLSASRPQDRQFILSSKKLLLSDSGFYLCAWSEGGDTQYFGPGTRLTVL.

The sample holds one count of this clone. The gene calls are TRBV6-5 and TRBJ2-2, with D possibly being TRBD2 (5 bases). Germline values: CDR1 MNHEY, CDR2 SVGAGI. Trimming cost V 5 bases and J 6 bases, with 16 bases left between them. CDR3 length equals 15 residues. The CDR3 is CASSPWAGVPGELFF. The CDR3 DNA reads as TGTGCCAGCAGTCCGTGGGCGGGTGTACCCGGGGAGCTGTTTTTT.